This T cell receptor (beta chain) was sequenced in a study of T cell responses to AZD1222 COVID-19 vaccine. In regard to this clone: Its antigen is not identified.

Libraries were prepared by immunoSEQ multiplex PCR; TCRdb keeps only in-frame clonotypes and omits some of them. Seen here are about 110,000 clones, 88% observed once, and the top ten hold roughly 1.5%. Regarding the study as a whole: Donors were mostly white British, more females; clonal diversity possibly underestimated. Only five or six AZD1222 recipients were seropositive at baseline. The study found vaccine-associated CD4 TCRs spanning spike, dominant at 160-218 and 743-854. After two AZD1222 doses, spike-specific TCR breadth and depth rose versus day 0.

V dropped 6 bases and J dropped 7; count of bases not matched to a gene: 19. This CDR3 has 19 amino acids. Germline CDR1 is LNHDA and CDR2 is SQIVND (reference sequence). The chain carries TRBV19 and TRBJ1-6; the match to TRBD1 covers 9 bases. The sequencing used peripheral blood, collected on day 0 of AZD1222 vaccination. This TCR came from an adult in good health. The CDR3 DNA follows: TGTGCCAGTAGGGCTACGGACAGGGGAATTGGGAGGAGAAATTCACCCCTCCACTTT. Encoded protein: CASRATDRGIGRRNSPLHF.